The subject of this entry is one T cell receptor (beta chain). Its antigen remains unknown. The data derive from a study of T cells in Graves' hyperthyroidism and ophthalmopathy. J gave up 3 bases and V 1 base, and 8 bases lay outside the gene matches. The CDR3 runs 16 residues. Germline V gene sequence: CDR1 SQVTM, CDR2 ANQGSEA. Study-level points and caveats: Most clonotypes that expanded in the thyroid above 0.001 also showed up in blood.

The CDR3 regions of TCR beta were amplified from RNA transcripts. When the TCR CDR3 underwent first-round RT-PCR, the HTBI primer set was used. Each CDR3 protein gets one entry after TCRdb re-called the multiplex PCR reads with MiXCR. The sample lists 300,000 to 450,000 distinct CDR3 sequences, roughly 14% seen once, with 25% to 35% in the top ten. Sequenced input: blood. The chain is built from TRBV29-1 and TRBJ2-1; TRBD2 aligns across 8 bases. This clonotype was sampled from a young woman with Graves' hyperthyroidism that later progressed to Graves' ophthalmopathy. The CDR3: CSVEGAGTSVYNEQFF. In DNA form, the CDR3 reads TGCAGCGTTGAAGGAGCCGGGACTAGTGTCTACAATGAGCAGTTCTTC.